The 16 T cell receptor beta chains below were found in one sample sequenced in a study of CD8 T cells in ankylosing spondylitis. Study observations and caveats: There was a TCR beta motif, made of fewer than 10 highly homologous variants, that appeared characteristic of ankylosing spondylitis blood.

These receptors' antigens are unknown. TCRdb processed the 5' RACE reads anew with MiXCR; each CDR3 protein has one entry. This repertoire shows about 500,000 distinct CDR3 sequences, 12% found once; its top ten account for over 6.5%. Sequences were obtained from blood, either unsorted or a sorted T cell fraction (not recorded which). The receptors were sampled from a male donor with ankylosing spondylitis.

This clonotype appeared a few times. The genes are TRBV18 and TRBJ1-2; the D is unclear. The V and J ends lost 3 bases and 3 bases respectively, with 14 bases between them. Germline V gives CDR1 KGHSH, CDR2 LQKENI. This CDR3 has 15 residues. CDR3 nucleotides: TGTGCCAGCTCACCCTCGGGGTTTTTGGACTATGGCTACACCTTC. Protein sequence: CASSPSGFLDYGYTF.

A few counts support this clonotype. This rearrangement joins TRBV5-4 to TRBJ2-5, with 12 nucleotides matching TRBD2. The length of the CDR3 is 16 residues. The V segment lost 4 bases and the J segment 5 bases; nucleotides outside the gene matches: 9. Germline assignment: CDR1 SGHNT and CDR2 YYREEE (reference sequence). CDR3 residues: CASSSRTSGTGETQYF. The CDR3 DNA sequence: TGTGCCAGCAGCAGCAGGACTAGCGGGACTGGCGAGACCCAGTACTTC.

This chain links TRBV10-3 with TRBJ2-7, with 7 bases lining up with TRBD1. J gave up 3 bases and V 5 bases, and 7 bases lay outside the gene matches. This CDR3 comprises 14 residues. Germline loops: CDR1 ENHRY, CDR2 SYGVKD. The CDR3 DNA reads as TGTGCCATCAGTTTACAGGGGACGAACTACGAGCAGTACTTC. Encoded protein: CAISLQGTNYEQYF.

This clonotype was seen only a few times. The chain uses TRBV12-3 or TRBV12-4 and TRBJ1-6; 9 positions agree with TRBD1. The CDR3 has 14 amino acids. V trimming: 6 bases; J trimming: 10 bases; junction bases outside the gene matches: 7. The CDR3 loop is CASRAGQGRSPLHF. DNA for the CDR3: TGTGCCAGCAGAGCGGGACAGGGTCGGTCACCCCTCCACTTT.

The chain uses TRBV25-1 and TRBJ2-2, with 8 positions matching TRBD1. V was pared by 3 bases and J by 1 base, with 10 bases of the junction left unmatched. This CDR3 has 18 residues. Per germline, CDR1 MGHDK and CDR2 SYGVNS. CDR3 coding DNA: TGTGCCAGCAGTGACCCCTCCGGCGGGACAGGGAACACCGGGGAGCTGTTTTTT. Translation: CASSDPSGGTGNTGELFF.

The rearrangement links TRBV5-1 to TRBJ1-1, with D perhaps TRBD1 (5 bases). The germline V gene encodes CDR1 SGHRS and CDR2 YFSETQ. V shed 4 bases and J shed 2 bases, with 18 bases lying between them. CDR3 length: 16 residues. Here the CDR3 reads CASSMVGGILNTEAFF. CDR3 DNA: TGCGCCAGCAGCATGGTCGGGGGAATTCTCAACACTGAAGCTTTCTTT.

This chain uses TRBV18 with TRBJ2-2; D may be TRBD1 (7 bases). The V gene lost 4 bases and the J gene lost 1 base, with 13 bases spanning the gap. Germline CDR1 reads KGHSH; CDR2 reads LQKENI. The CDR3 totals 16 residues. This CDR3 reads CASSRGGGRNTGELFF. CDR3 DNA sequence: TGTGCCAGCTCACGAGGAGGGGGCAGGAACACCGGGGAGCTGTTTTTT.

This chain connects TRBV20-1 to TRBJ2-1; perhaps TRBD2 as D (5 bases). Germline V lookup: CDR1 DFQATT, CDR2 SNEGSKA (reference sequence). V was clipped by 0 bases and J by 9 bases, with 9 bases between them. The CDR3 loop spans 12 amino acids. CDR3 DNA: TGCAGTGCTAGAGATTTGGCGGGTGAGCAGTTCTTC. Protein: CSARDLAGEQFF.

This clonotype was counted once. The chain has TRBV7-9 and TRBJ1-2; D not certain. The CDR3 is 16 amino acids. CDR1 is SEHNR and CDR2 is FQNEAQ in the germline V gene (reference sequence). Trimming shortened V by 2 bases and J by 3 bases, and 16 bases separated the two germline ends. The CDR3 DNA follows: TGTGCCAGCAGCTTACCGGCAAGGGCAGGTTACTATGGCTACACCTTC. As protein: CASSLPARAGYYGYTF.

This clonotype was recorded only once. A read error is possible here, since a much larger clone lies one base away. The missing conserved phenylalanine or tryptophan at the end of this CDR3 makes a read error likely. CDR3 bases: TGTGCCAGCAGCTTTCCTTCCGGCGAGCAGTACCTC. This translates into CASSFPSGEQYL. V gene TRBV7-2 combines with J gene TRBJ2-7; D remains unclear. CDR1 and CDR2 from the germline V gene are SGHTA and FQGNSA. Trimming shortened V by 3 bases and J by 6 bases, and 9 bases separated the two germline ends. CDR3 size: 12 residues.

This clonotype has just a few counts. This sequence joins TRBV18 and TRBJ2-2; the D gene could be TRBD1 or TRBD2 (6 bases each). The V end was cut by 3 bases, the J end by 0 bases, with 14 bases between. The germline CDR1 and CDR2 sequences are KGHSH and LQKENI. The CDR3 sequence is 17 residues long. The CDR3, as DNA: TGTGCCAGCTCACCTATAGCCGGGGGCTCGAACACCGGGGAGCTGTTTTTT. Amino acids: CASSPIAGGSNTGELFF.

The rearrangement uses TRBV10-3 and TRBJ1-2; D is undetermined. CDR1 and CDR2 from the germline V gene are ENHRY and SYGVKD. V was shortened by 3 bases and J by 1 base, with 15 bases between the two germline ends. CDR3 length: 16 residues. The CDR3 DNA is TGTGCCATCAGTGACGACCTGGTTGAAGATAACTATGGCTACACCTTC. Translated, it gives CAISDDLVEDNYGYTF.

V and J are TRBV27 and TRBJ2-1, with D perhaps matching TRBD1 (6 bases). In germline, CDR1 is MNHEY, CDR2 SMNVEV (reference sequence). CDR3 length: 14 amino acids. The V gene lost 5 bases and the J gene lost 10 bases, with 18 bases spanning the gap. The CDR3 nucleotides read TGTGCCAGCAGTAGGGGAACCAGTACAGGGGAGCAGTTCTTC. Translated: CASSRGTSTGEQFF.

In this sample, this clonotype turned up a few times. The V call is TRBV6-1, the J call TRBJ2-3; D might be TRBD2 (5 bases). Trimming removed 0 bases at V and 7 bases at J, with 11 bases between. There are 14 residues in the CDR3. The V gene's germline CDR1 is MNHNS and CDR2 SASEGT. This CDR3 reads CASSEAGVVNTQYF. The CDR3 coding sequence is TGTGCCAGCAGTGAAGCGGGAGTAGTAAATACGCAGTATTTT.

This clonotype has a handful of counts. V gene TRBV11-2 combines with J gene TRBJ1-3; D call uncertain. Germline V gene lookup returns CDR1 SGHAT and CDR2 FQNNGV. V dropped 2 bases and J dropped 0 bases, with 5 bases sitting between them. CDR3 length equals 14 residues. CDR3 nucleotide sequence: TGTGCCAGCAGCTTAATAAGCTCTGGAAACACCATATATTTT. It codes for CASSLISSGNTIYF.

The J gene is TRBJ2-1, the V gene TRBV20-1, with D perhaps TRBD2 (5 bases). CDR1 is DFQATT, CDR2 SNEGSKA, per germline (reference sequence). This CDR3 has 11 amino acids. The ends were cut back, 6 bases at V and 7 bases at J, with 10 bases in the middle. CDR3 sequence (DNA): TGCAGTGCCCGTCGGGGAAATGAGCAGTTCTTC. Its translation is CSARRGNEQFF.